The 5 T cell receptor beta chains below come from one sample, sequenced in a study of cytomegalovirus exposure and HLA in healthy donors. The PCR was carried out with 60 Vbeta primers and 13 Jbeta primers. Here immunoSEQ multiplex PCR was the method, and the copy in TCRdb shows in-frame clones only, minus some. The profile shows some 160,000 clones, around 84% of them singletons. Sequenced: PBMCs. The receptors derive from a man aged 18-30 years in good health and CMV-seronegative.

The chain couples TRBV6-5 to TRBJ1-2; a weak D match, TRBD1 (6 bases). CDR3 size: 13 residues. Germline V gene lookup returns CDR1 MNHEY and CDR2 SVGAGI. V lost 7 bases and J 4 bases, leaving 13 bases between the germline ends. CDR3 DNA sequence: TGTGCCAGCACCATCGACAGGAGCTATGGCTACACCTTC. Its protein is CASTIDRSYGYTF.

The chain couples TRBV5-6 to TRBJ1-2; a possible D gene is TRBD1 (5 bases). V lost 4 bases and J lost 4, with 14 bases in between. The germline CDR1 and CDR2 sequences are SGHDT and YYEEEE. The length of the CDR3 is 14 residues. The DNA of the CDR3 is TGTGCCAGCAGCCCGCGGGGACGGGTCTATGGCTACACCTTC. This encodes CASSPRGRVYGYTF.

The DNA for the CDR3 is TGTGCCAGCACAATCCTACAGGGGGGCAATTCACCCCTCCACTTT. Translating it yields CASTILQGGNSPLHF. The rearrangement links TRBV28 to TRBJ1-6; 8 bases agree with TRBD1. This CDR3 spans 15 amino acids. Germline values: CDR1 MDHEN, CDR2 SYDVKM. V lost 7 bases to trimming and J lost 7 bases; unmatched junction nucleotides: 9. Using reference TRBV28 and TRBJ1-6 for the parts outside the CDR3, the full variable domain is DVKVTQSSRYLVKRTGEKVFLECVQDMDHENMFWYRQDPGLGLRLIYFSYDVKMKEKGDIPEGYSVSREKKERFSLILESASTNQTSMYLCASTILQGGNSPLHFGNGTRLTVT.

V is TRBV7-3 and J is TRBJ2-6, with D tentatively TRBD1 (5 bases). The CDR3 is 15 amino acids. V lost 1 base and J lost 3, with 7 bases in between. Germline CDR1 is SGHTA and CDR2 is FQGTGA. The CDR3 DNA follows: TGTGCCAGCAGCTTAATAGGGGATGGGGCCAACGTCCTGACTTTC. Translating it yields CASSLIGDGANVLTF.

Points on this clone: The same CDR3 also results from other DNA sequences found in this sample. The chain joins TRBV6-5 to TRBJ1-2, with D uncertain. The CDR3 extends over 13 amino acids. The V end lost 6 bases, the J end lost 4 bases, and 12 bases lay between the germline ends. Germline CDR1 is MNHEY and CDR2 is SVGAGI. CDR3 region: CASSRTGSYGYTF. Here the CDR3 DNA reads TGTGCCAGCAGCAGGACGGGGAGCTATGGCTACACCTTC.